This record looks at one T cell receptor beta chain sequence and its context. What it recognizes is unknown. The same CDR3 also results from other DNA sequences found in this sample. The data belong to a study of shared clonotypes between healthy human individuals. Study information: The cohort had two women and a few men, ages 18 to 49. Each donor had three CD4 naive, three CD4 memory, two CD8 naive and one CD8 memory plate. Study outcomes and limitations: The expectation was that sequencing depth would affect clonotype sharing among donors.

Donors comprised healthy HIV-negative adults lacking recent acute infections or vaccinations. The CDR3 covers 17 residues. Germline V gene lookup returns CDR1 SEHNR and CDR2 FQNEAQ (reference sequence). The V and J ends lost 3 bases and 0 bases respectively, with 17 bases between them. Only in-frame clones appear in the TCRdb table, and some are missing; sequencing was by immunoSEQ multiplex PCR. The sample holds 2.3 million or so clones, 90% to 95% seen once. The clonotype originates from a man between 18 and 29 years old in good health. Some clones in this sample may be carry-over from other donors' samples. Sample: naive CD4+ T cells from PBMCs. Noted subset: CD45RA+ positively selected. The rearrangement joins TRBV7-9 to TRBJ1-1; D might be TRBD1 (5 bases). CDR3 DNA: TGTGCCAGCAGCTTGGTGGTTCAGGGAAGGATGAACACTGAAGCTTTCTTT. Encoded protein: CASSLVVQGRMNTEAFF.